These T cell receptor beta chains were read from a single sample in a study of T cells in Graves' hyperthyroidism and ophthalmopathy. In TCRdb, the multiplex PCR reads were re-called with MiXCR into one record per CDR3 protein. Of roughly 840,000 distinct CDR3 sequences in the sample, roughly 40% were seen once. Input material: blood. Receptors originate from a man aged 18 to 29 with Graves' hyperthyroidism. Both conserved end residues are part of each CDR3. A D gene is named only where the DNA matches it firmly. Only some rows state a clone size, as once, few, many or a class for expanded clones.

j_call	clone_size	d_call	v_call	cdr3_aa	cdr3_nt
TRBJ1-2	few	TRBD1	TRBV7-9	CASSLRLQGRLYGYTF	TGTGCCAGCAGCCTCAGACTACAGGGGCGGCTGTATGGCTACACCTTC
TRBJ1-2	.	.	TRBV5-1	CASSLAPTETSRGGYTF	TGCGCCAGCAGCTTGGCCCCTACGGAGACGTCCCGGGGAGGCTACACCTTC
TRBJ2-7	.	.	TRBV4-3	CASSQERDFPYGQYF	TGCGCCAGCAGCCAAGAGAGAGACTTCCCCTACGGGCAGTACTTC
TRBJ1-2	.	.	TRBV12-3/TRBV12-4	CASSSGLFYGYTF	TGTGCCAGCAGTTCGGGACTATTCTATGGCTACACCTTC
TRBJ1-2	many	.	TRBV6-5	CASGPEAGDYGYTF	TGTGCCAGCGGACCCGAAGCGGGCGACTATGGCTACACCTTC
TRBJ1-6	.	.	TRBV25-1	CARQVPYNSPLHF	TGTGCTAGGCAGGTCCCGTATAATTCACCCCTCCACTTT
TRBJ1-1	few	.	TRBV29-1	CSVDIRAGQNTEAFF	TGCAGCGTTGATATTAGGGCAGGGCAGAACACTGAAGCTTTCTTT
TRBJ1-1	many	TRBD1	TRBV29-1	CSVDRGGTEAFF	TGCAGCGTCGACAGGGGGGGAACTGAAGCTTTCTTT
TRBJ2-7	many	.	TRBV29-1	CSVLSRSSYEQYF	TGCAGCGTTCTTTCCAGGAGCTCCTACGAGCAGTACTTC
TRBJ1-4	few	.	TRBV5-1	CASSLYGEREKLFF	TGCGCCAGCAGCTTGTACGGGGAGCGCGAAAAACTGTTTTTT
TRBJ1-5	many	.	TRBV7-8	CASSFYQGGQPQHF	TGTGCCAGCAGCTTCTACCAGGGCGGTCAGCCCCAGCATTTT
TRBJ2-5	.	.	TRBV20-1	CSARPPASRRETQYF	TGCAGTGCTAGACCCCCGGCAAGCCGACGGGAGACCCAGTACTTC
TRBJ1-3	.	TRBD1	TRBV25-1	CASSDWTGGLPGNTIYF	TGTGCCAGCAGTGACTGGACAGGGGGACTGCCTGGAAACACCATATATTTT
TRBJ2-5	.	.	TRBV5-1	CASSLANGLGETQYF	TGCGCCAGCAGCTTGGCCAATGGGCTGGGGGAGACCCAGTACTTC
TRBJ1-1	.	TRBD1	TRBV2	CASGRDRGQGGEAFF	TGTGCCAGCGGCAGGGACAGGGGGCAGGGGGGGGAAGCTTTCTTT
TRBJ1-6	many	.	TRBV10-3	CAISEGNSPLHF	TGTGCCATCAGTGAGGGGAATTCACCCCTCCACTTT
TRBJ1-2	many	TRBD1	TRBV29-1	CSVEWPQTGGYTF	TGCAGCGTTGAATGGCCCCAGACAGGGGGCTACACCTTC
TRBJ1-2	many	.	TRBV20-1	CSAPEGGGYTF	TGCAGTGCGCCGGAAGGTGGCGGCTACACCTTC
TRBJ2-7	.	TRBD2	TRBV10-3	CAISATSGGLDEQYF	TGTGCCATCAGTGCCACTAGCGGGGGGCTGGACGAGCAGTACTTC
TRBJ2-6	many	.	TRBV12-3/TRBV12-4	CASSPSSSGANVLTF	TGTGCCAGCAGTCCCTCTTCTTCTGGGGCCAACGTCCTGACTTTC
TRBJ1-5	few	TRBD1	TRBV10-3	CAIMSGTGDSNQPQHF	TGTGCCATCATGTCCGGGACAGGGGATAGCAATCAGCCCCAGCATTTT
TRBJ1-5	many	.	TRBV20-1	CSARQVGNVKPQHF	TGCAGTGCTAGGCAAGTGGGTAACGTGAAGCCCCAGCATTTT
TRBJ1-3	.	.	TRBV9	CASSSAGERAGNTIYF	TGTGCCAGCAGTTCGGCAGGGGAAAGGGCTGGAAACACCATATATTTT
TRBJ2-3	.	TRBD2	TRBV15	CATSRGEGSSSTDTQYF	TGTGCCACCAGCAGGGGGGAGGGATCATCGTCCACAGATACGCAGTATTTT
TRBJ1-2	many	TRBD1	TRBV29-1	CSVDGQGGGYTF	TGCAGCGTTGACGGTCAGGGGGGTGGCTACACCTTC
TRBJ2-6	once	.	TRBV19	CASSIPLSVAGTPGANVLTF	TGTGCCAGTAGTATCCCTTTAAGTGTGGCAGGGACCCCTGGGGCCAACGTCCTGACTTTC
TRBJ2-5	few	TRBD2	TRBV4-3	CASSQEGSGRRETQYF	TGCGCCAGCAGCCAAGAAGGAAGCGGGAGAAGGGAGACCCAGTACTTC
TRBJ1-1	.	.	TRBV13	CASSLGFRQPNTEAFF	TGTGCCAGCAGCTTAGGTTTTAGACAGCCAAACACTGAAGCTTTCTTT
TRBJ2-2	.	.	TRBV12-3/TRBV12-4	CASSLRGLWTGELFF	TGTGCCAGCAGTTTACGGGGGTTATGGACCGGGGAGCTGTTTTTT
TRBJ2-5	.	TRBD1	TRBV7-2	CASSRHPGQETQYF	TGTGCCAGCAGCAGACACCCGGGACAGGAGACCCAGTACTTC
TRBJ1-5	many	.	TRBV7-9	CASNGGTGQPQHF	TGTGCCAGCAACGGGGGGACCGGTCAGCCCCAGCATTTT
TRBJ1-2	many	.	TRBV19	CASTQGRWQLKGYTF	TGTGCCAGTACCCAAGGCAGATGGCAGCTAAAGGGCTACACCTTC
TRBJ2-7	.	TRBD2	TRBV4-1	CASSQVESGGNYEQYF	TGCGCCAGCAGCCAAGTGGAGTCGGGAGGGAATTACGAGCAGTACTTC
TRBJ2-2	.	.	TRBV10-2	CASLLLQGAGELFF	TGCGCCAGCCTACTCTTACAGGGAGCCGGGGAGCTGTTTTTT
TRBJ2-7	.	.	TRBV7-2	CASSLMAEYEQYF	TGTGCCAGCAGTTTAATGGCCGAATACGAGCAGTACTTC
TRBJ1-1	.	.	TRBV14	CASSHTRYGVEAFF	TGTGCCAGCAGCCATACCCGCTACGGGGTTGAAGCTTTCTTT
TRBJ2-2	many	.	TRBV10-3	CATSDGANTGELFF	TGTGCCACTTCGGACGGCGCGAACACCGGGGAGCTGTTTTTT
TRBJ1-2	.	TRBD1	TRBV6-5	CASSTGQRYGYTF	TGTGCCAGCAGTACGGGACAGCGCTATGGCTACACCTTC
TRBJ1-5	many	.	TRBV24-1	CATSGLYRGNQPQHF	TGTGCCACCAGTGGCCTTTACAGGGGCAATCAGCCCCAGCATTTT
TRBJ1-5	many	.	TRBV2	CASTEDGNQPQHF	TGTGCCAGCACCGAGGACGGCAATCAGCCCCAGCATTTT
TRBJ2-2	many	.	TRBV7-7	CASSPTSDTGELFF	TGTGCTAGCAGCCCCACAAGCGACACCGGGGAGCTGTTTTTT
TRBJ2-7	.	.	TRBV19	CATSAAVSSYEQYF	TGTGCCACATCGGCGGCGGTAAGCTCCTACGAGCAGTACTTC
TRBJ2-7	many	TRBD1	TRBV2	CASSRTGHSYEQYF	TGTGCCAGCAGCCGGACAGGGCACTCCTACGAGCAGTACTTC
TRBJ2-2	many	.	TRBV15	CATSRDRSGDGGELFF	TGTGCCACCAGCAGAGATCGGTCAGGGGATGGCGGGGAGCTGTTTTTT
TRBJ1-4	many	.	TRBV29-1	CGARGPGEKLFF	TGCGGGGCCCGAGGACCCGGTGAAAAACTGTTTTTT